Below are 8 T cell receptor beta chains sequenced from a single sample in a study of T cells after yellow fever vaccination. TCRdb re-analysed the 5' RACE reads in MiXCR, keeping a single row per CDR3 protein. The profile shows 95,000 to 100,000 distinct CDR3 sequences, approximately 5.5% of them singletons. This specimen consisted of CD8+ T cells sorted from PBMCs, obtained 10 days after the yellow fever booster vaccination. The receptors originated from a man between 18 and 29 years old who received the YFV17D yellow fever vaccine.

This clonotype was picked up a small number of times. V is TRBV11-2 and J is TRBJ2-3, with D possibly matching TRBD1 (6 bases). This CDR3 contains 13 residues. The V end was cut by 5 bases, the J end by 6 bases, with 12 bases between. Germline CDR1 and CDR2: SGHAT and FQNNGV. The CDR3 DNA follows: TGTGCCAGCAGCAACAGGGTTTTTGATACGCAGTATTTT. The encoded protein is CASSNRVFDTQYF.

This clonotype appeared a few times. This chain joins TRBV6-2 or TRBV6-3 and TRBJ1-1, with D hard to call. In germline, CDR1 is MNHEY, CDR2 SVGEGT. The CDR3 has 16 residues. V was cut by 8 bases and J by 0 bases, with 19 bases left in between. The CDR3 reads CASWTPDGFMNTEAFF. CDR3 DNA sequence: TGTGCCAGCTGGACCCCTGACGGGTTCATGAACACTGAAGCTTTCTTT.

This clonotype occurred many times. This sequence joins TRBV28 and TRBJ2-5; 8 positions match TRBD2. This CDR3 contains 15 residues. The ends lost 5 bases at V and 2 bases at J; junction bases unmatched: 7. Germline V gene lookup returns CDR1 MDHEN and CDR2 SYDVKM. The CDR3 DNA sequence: TGTGCCAGCAGTGAAGCGGGGGCCACACAAGAGACCCAGTACTTC. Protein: CASSEAGATQETQYF. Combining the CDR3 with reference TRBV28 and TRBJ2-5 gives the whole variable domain DVKVTQSSRYLVKRTGEKVFLECVQDMDHENMFWYRQDPGLGLRLIYFSYDVKMKEKGDIPEGYSVSREKKERFSLILESASTNQTSMYLCASSEAGATQETQYFGPGTRLLVL.

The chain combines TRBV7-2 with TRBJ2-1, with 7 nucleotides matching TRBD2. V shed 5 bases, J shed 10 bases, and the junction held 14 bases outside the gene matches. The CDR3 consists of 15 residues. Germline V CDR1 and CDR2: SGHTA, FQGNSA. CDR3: CASSAWGGPTYEQFF. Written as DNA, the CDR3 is TGTGCCAGCAGCGCGTGGGGGGGACCGACCTACGAGCAGTTCTTC.

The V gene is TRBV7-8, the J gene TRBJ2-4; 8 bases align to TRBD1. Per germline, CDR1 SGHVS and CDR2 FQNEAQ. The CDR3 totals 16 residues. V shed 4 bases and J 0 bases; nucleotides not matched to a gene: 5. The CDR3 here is CASSSSTGEAKNIQYF. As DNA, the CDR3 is TGTGCCAGCAGCTCATCGACAGGGGAAGCCAAAAACATTCAGTACTTC.

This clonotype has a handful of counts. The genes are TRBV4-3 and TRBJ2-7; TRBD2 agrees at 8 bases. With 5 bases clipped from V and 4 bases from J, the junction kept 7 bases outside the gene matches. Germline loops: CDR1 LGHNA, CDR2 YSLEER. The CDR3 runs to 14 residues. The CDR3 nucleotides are TGCGCCAGCAGCTTTACGCGGGGGGCTTACGAGCAGTACTTC. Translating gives CASSFTRGAYEQYF.

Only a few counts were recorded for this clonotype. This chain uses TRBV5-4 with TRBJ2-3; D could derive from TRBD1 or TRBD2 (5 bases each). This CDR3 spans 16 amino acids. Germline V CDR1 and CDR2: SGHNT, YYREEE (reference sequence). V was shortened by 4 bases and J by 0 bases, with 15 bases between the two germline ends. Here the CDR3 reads CASSPTGTESTDTQYF. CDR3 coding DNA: TGTGCCAGCAGCCCCACCGGGACGGAAAGCACAGATACGCAGTATTTT.

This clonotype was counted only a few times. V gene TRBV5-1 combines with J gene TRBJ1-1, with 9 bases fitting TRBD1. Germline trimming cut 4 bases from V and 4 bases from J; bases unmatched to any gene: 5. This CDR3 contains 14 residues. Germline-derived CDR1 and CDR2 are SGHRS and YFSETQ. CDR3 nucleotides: TGCGCCAGCAGCCACGGACAGGGGTCCACTGAAGCTTTCTTT. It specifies CASSHGQGSTEAFF.